This T cell receptor (beta chain) was documented in a study of cytomegalovirus exposure and HLA in healthy donors. After removal of 4 bases from V and 4 bases from J, the junction contained 5 bases not matched to a gene. The V gene's germline CDR1 is PRHDT and CDR2 FYEKMQ (reference sequence). The CDR3 is 15 residues long. Study-wide findings and caveats: The study listed some 160 cytomegalovirus-associated TCR beta chains.

With 60 Vbeta and 13 Jbeta primers, the PCR was carried out. Clones were sequenced by immunoSEQ multiplex PCR, and TCRdb holds only the in-frame ones, with some missing. Of about 170,000 clones in the sample, approximately 73% were seen once. As to this clone: The antigen is undetermined.

The chain is built from TRBV13 and TRBJ1-3, with 9 nucleotides matching TRBD1. The receptor was derived from a woman aged 18-35 years in good health and CMV-seropositive. The sequenced material came from PBMCs. The CDR3 coding sequence is TGTGCCAGCAGCTCCCGGACAGGGGCCGGAAACACCATATATTTT. It yields the protein CASSSRTGAGNTIYF. The full variable domain, in which reference TRBV13 and TRBJ1-3 provide the parts outside the CDR3, is AAGVIQSPRHLIKEKRETATLKCYPIPRHDTVYWYQQGPGQDPQFLISFYEKMQSDKGSIPDRFSAQQFSDYHSELNMSSLELGDSALYFCASSSRTGAGNTIYFGEGSWLTVV.